This TCR beta chain was identified in a study of breast tumors, draining lymph nodes, adjacent tissues. Findings and caveats of the study: Most tumor T cells seemingly derive from lymph node, then expand in tumor. Luminal-like breast cancer showed significantly higher tumor–nontumor repertoire similarity than basal-like. Tumors had less TCR diversity than lymph nodes, more than nontumor tissue.

TCRdb re-derived calls from the multiplex PCR reads in MiXCR, one entry per CDR3 protein. The sample contains about 89,000 distinct CDR3 sequences, roughly 30% of which appear only once. Axillary draining lymph nodes of breast cancer patients supplied the node samples. Ten or more counts support this clonotype. As yet, its antigen is unknown. With 0 bases removed from V and 7 bases from J, the gap between germline ends came to 9 bases. Germline CDR1 reads SGHRS; CDR2 reads YFSETQ. This CDR3 spans 13 amino acids. This TCR derives from a female donor with breast cancer. Some clones in this sample may be carry-over from other donors' samples. Sequencing input: axillary lymph node tissue. The gene calls are TRBV5-1 and TRBJ2-3; D is unresolved. CDR3 coding DNA: TGCGCCAGCAGCTTGGTAGGGTCAAATACGCAGTATTTT. This gives the protein CASSLVGSNTQYF.